Below are 12 T cell receptor beta chains sequenced from a single sample in a study of cytomegalovirus exposure and HLA in healthy donors (dated by TCRdb to about 2017). The library was prepared using the immunoSEQ multiplex PCR assay. For the multiplex PCR, a mixture combining 60 forward primers for TCR Vbeta segments and 13 reverse primers for TCR Jbeta segments was used. TCRdb provides this immuneACCESS table in a form limited to in-frame rearrangements. Some clones are lacking; in checked studies, under half of them reflect an unresolved V gene, and why the rest are absent is not known. The sample table contains over 120,000 clones; only one count was recorded for around 78% of them. In total, the top ten clones hold 2% to 2.5% of the sample. Sequencing used PBMCs. These receptor sequences come from a woman between 18 and 30 years old in good health and CMV-seropositive.

The chain is built from TRBV23-1 and TRBJ2-1; D perhaps matches TRBD2 (7 bases). TRBV23-1 is an ORF, and what it does is uncertain. Trimming shortened V by 4 bases and J by 10 bases, and 20 bases separated the two germline ends. This CDR3 contains 15 residues. The CDR3 sequence is CASSPERPGGYEQFF. Written as DNA, the CDR3 is TGCGCCAGCAGTCCTGAAAGACCGGGGGGCTACGAGCAGTTCTTC.

The gene calls are TRBV7-2 and TRBJ2-5; D possibly corresponds to TRBD1 (5 bases). The germline V and J ends were trimmed by 2 bases and 5 bases, with 9 bases remaining between them. There are 13 residues in the CDR3. CDR1 SGHTA and CDR2 FQGNSA come from the germline V gene. The CDR3 nucleotides are TGTGCCAGCAGCTTATCAGGGTATGAGACCCAGTACTTC. Translation gives CASSLSGYETQYF. Combining the CDR3 with reference TRBV7-2 and TRBJ2-5 gives the whole variable domain GAGVSQSPSNKVTEKGKDVELRCDPISGHTALYWYRQSLGQGLEFLIYFQGNSAPDKSGLPSDRFSAERTGGSVSTLTIQRTQQEDSAVYLCASSLSGYETQYFGPGTRLLVL.

The chain combines TRBV13 with TRBJ2-3, with D possibly TRBD2 on 5 matching bases. Trimming stripped 4 bases from V and 3 bases from J, with 14 bases between. Germline V lookup: CDR1 PRHDT, CDR2 FYEKMQ (reference sequence). This CDR3 is 15 amino acids long. This chain's CDR3 is CASSSGFWRTDTQYF. In DNA, the CDR3 is TGTGCCAGCAGCTCCGGGTTCTGGAGGACAGATACGCAGTATTTT.

CDR3 nucleotides: TGTGCCAGCAGCCTCCCGGACAGGAACGACTACGAGCAGTACTTC. Protein product: CASSLPDRNDYEQYF. This rearrangement joins TRBV5-6 to TRBJ2-5, with TRBD1 identical over 7 bases. The J call may not be correct, given that the DNA end is closer to TRBJ2-7. CDR3 length: 15 amino acids. The germline V gene encodes CDR1 SGHDT and CDR2 YYEEEE.

The chain is built from TRBV18 and TRBJ1-5; TRBD1 is a possible D gene (6 bases). V was pared by 3 bases and J by 3 bases, with 15 bases between. CDR3 length: 16 residues. Per germline, CDR1 KGHSH and CDR2 LQKENI. CDR3 in DNA: TGTGCCAGCTCACCTCGCGGACGGGACACCAATCAGCCCCAGCATTTT. Translated, it gives CASSPRGRDTNQPQHF.

V is TRBV2 and J is TRBJ2-1; D might be TRBD2 (6 bases). V was cut by 7 bases and J by 9 bases, with 16 bases left in between. Germline V gene data show CDR1 as SNHLY and CDR2 as FYNNEI. The CDR3 sequence is 13 residues long. CDR3 region: CASKRTTGGEQFF. The CDR3 bases are TGTGCCAGCAAGCGGACTACGGGCGGTGAGCAGTTCTTC. The whole variable domain, filled in from reference TRBV2 and TRBJ2-1, reads EPEVTQTPSHQVTQMGQEVILRCVPISNHLYFYWYRQILGQKVEFLVSFYNNEISEKSEIFDDQFSVERPDGSNFTLKIRSTKLEDSAMYFCASKRTTGGEQFFGPGTRLTVL.

The V and J genes are TRBV29-1 and TRBJ2-3; 8 bases match TRBD2. V lost 0 bases to trimming and J lost 2 bases; unmatched junction nucleotides: 16. This CDR3 has 19 residues. Germline V gene lookup returns CDR1 SQVTM and CDR2 ANQGSEA. The CDR3 loop reads CSVEDVTGHRLALTDTQYF. CDR3 bases: TGCAGCGTTGAAGACGTGACAGGACACAGACTAGCGCTCACAGATACGCAGTATTTT.

J is TRBJ2-1 and V is TRBV6-1, with 8 bases identical to TRBD2. This CDR3 region has 16 residues. J gave up 2 bases and V 1 base, and 4 bases lay outside the gene matches. The V gene's germline CDR1 is MNHNS and CDR2 SASEGT. CDR3 coding DNA: TGTGCCAGCAGTGAAGTTCTAGCGGGTGCCTACAATGAGCAGTTCTTC. Protein sequence: CASSEVLAGAYNEQFF.

The rearrangement uses TRBV7-9 and TRBJ2-2, with D perhaps TRBD1 (6 bases). Germline V gives CDR1 SEHNR, CDR2 FQNEAQ (reference sequence). The CDR3 runs 16 residues. Trimming pared 5 bases from V and 2 bases from J, leaving 15 bases between. The CDR3 reads CASSHKGQTNTGELFF. Written as DNA, the CDR3 is TGTGCCAGCAGCCACAAAGGACAGACTAACACCGGGGAGCTGTTTTTT.

The V call is TRBV5-1, the J call TRBJ2-7; 7 nucleotides align to TRBD1. The germline CDR1 and CDR2 sequences are SGHRS and YFSETQ. V lost 8 bases, J lost 8 bases, and 13 bases stayed unmatched. The CDR3 spans 13 residues. The CDR3 reads CASRRDSVRQQYF. The CDR3 DNA follows: TGCGCCAGTCGAAGGGACAGCGTCCGACAGCAGTACTTC. The variable domain in full, completed from reference TRBV5-1 and TRBJ2-7, reads KAGVTQTPRYLIKTRGQQVTLSCSPISGHRSVSWYQQTPGQGLQFLFEYFSETQRNKGNFPGRFSGRQFSNSRSEMNVSTLELGDSALYLCASRRDSVRQQYFGPGTRLTVT.

This chain connects TRBV4-1 to TRBJ2-2, with TRBD2 as a possible D gene (6 bases). Germline V gene sequence: CDR1 MGHRA, CDR2 YSYEKL. The CDR3 runs to 16 residues. Trimming stripped 4 bases from V and 4 bases from J, with 16 bases between. Here the CDR3 reads CASSLTRGESTGELFF. The CDR3 DNA follows: TGCGCCAGCAGCCTGACGCGGGGTGAATCCACCGGGGAGCTGTTTTTT.

This clone occurred a few times. The gene calls are TRBV19 and TRBJ2-5, with a possible D match to TRBD2 (7 bases). This CDR3 contains 13 residues. The germline V and J ends were trimmed by 4 bases and 5 bases, with 11 bases remaining between them. Germline loops: CDR1 LNHDA, CDR2 SQIVND (reference sequence). The CDR3, as DNA: TGTGCCAGTAGTAGCGGGGGCTGGGAGACCCAGTACTTC. Encoded protein: CASSSGGWETQYF.